Sequencing of this T cell receptor (beta chain) was carried out in a study of vaccination and CD4 T cells after COVID-19. Study in general: Stimuli were overlapping spike peptide pools of SARS-CoV-2 and three common cold coronaviruses (HCoV-NL63, HCoV-OC43, HCoV-229E). Study-wide results and limits: Convalescent patients' clones that were vaccine-specific were spike mono-reactive in 304 of 307 cases. The median count of SARS-CoV-2-reactive clonotypes rose from 21 to 38, not significantly.

Sequenced with the Oncomine TCR Beta short-read assay was DNA taken from cultured CD4+ T cells. Genomic DNA from cultured CD4+ T cells was extracted. TCRdb itself ran the PCR reads through MiXCR, one entry per CDR3 protein. The data contain 19,000 or so distinct CDR3 sequences, 30% to 45% of them singletons. A word on this clonotype: No antigen is known for it.

V dropped 10 bases and J dropped 3; count of bases not matched to a gene: 7. Germline V CDR1 and CDR2: ENHRY, SYGVKD. The CDR3 is made up of 15 amino acids. Noted treatment: 10-day PBMC culture with coronavirus spike peptide pools or control peptides (ViraFEST assay). Sequenced sample: CD4+ T cells from blood, cultured in vitro. The sequence derives from a human donor who had recovered from COVID-19. The chain uses TRBV10-3 and TRBJ2-2; 11 bases are shared with TRBD2. DNA of the CDR3: TGTGCCAGCAAACGGGGACTAGCGGACACCGGGGAGCTGTTTTTT. It is translated as CASKRGLADTGELFF.